A selection of T cell receptor beta chains follows, all from one sample in a study of blood T cell repertoires in COVID-19. Only in-frame clones appear in the TCRdb table, and some are missing; sequencing was by immunoSEQ multiplex PCR. The sample includes 75,000 to 95,000 clones, roughly nine tenths of them seen just once. Sequencing used peripheral blood. These receptors all stem from a human donor in a cohort sampled during active COVID-19. The CDR3 runs from the conserved cysteine through the conserved F or W.

CDR3aa	v_gene
CSVDRVWYNEQFF	TRBV29-1
CASSQDRAGSNQPQHF	TRBV4-2
CASRRGLAGGLTDGELFF	TRBV6-4
CASSLEPSSYNEQFF	TRBV5-4
CASSAPGSYEQYF	TRBV7-9
CASSIDRGGTEAFF	TRBV27
CASSFGLAGVETQYF	TRBV7-2
CASSLNLEASKETQYF	TRBV11-1
CASSLARGREQYF	TRBV27
CASSRDTTEKLFF	TRBV18
CASSERQGALRTEAFF	TRBV7-2
CASSESRTSNEKLFF	TRBV2
CASSPGGGGELFF	TRBV11-3
CASSFSDGSYEQYF	TRBV27
CASSVGEGEYVETQYF	TRBV9
CASSRSDNTDTQYF	TRBV7-9
CASSPRGYEQYF	TRBV6-5
CASSLAVAGSYEQYF	TRBV11-1
CASSEGLTNSPLHF	TRBV9
CATLGQGAHSNQPQHF	TRBV6-6
CASSTRLLSNQPQHF	TRBV19
CASSRGTSGTPSTDTQYF	TRBV7-9
CASTSGGPQETQYF	TRBV5-1
CSVPKGRGEQYF	TRBV29-1
CASSVGGGGANEKLFF	TRBV9
CATSRVANEQFF	TRBV15
CASSTGTGPADTQYF	TRBV7-9
CASSLLGTVNEKLFF	TRBV28
CSAVGGRTLHF	TRBV20-1
CASSPQGAGGLYEQYF	TRBV28
CASSTMSTGFNEKLFF	TRBV18
CASTDRGHNTEAFF	TRBV2
CASSFAREPYEQYF	TRBV6-2/TRBV6-3
CASRGTGAGETQYF	TRBV2
CASSLGAGPLSTYNEQFF	TRBV11-3
CASSLSGLSTYEQYF	TRBV27
CASTALAGGGDTQYF	TRBV6-6
CASSQDHTGGEKLFF	TRBV3-1/TRBV3-2
CASSFPREVPYEQYF	TRBV6-2/TRBV6-3
CASSPLQGFALLAKNIQYF	TRBV4-1
CASGNPHTDTQYF	TRBV7-9
CASSKALNSLPGELFF	TRBV21-1
CASSTRQGGHYEQYF	TRBV6-5
CASSQDFGGGGISGGYTF	TRBV3-1/TRBV3-2
CASSPGGTGVLQYF	TRBV9
CAIPTWETQYF	TRBV6-5
CASSLAGLQETQYF	TRBV7-2
CASSLGQSYSNQPQHF	TRBV7-2
CASSEVGARSTEAFF	TRBV6-1
CASSPDYLSTDTQYF	TRBV7-2
CASSTRSAASSYNEQFF	TRBV5-1
CASSATGANQPQHF	TRBV6-2/TRBV6-3
CASSLGQQETQYF	TRBV12-3/TRBV12-4
CASSLVTGDYEQYF	TRBV7-9